The 30 T cell receptor beta chains in this list originate from one sample, sequenced in a study of vaccination and CD4 T cells after COVID-19. These TCRs are of unknown antigen specificity. Treatment here: approximately 10-day PBMC culture with coronavirus spike peptide pools or control peptides (ViraFEST assay). Sequenced with the Oncomine TCR Beta short-read assay was DNA taken from cultured CD4+ T cells. TCRdb re-called the PCR reads with MiXCR, one entry per CDR3 protein. Of roughly 24,000 distinct CDR3 sequences detected, approximately 40% appear once; the ten largest clones hold under 13%. The sequenced sample consisted of CD4+ T cells from blood, cultured in vitro. These receptors came from a human donor who had recovered from COVID-19.

The V and J genes are TRBV24-1 and TRBJ1-1, with D hard to call. Trimming pared 8 bases from V and 2 bases from J, leaving 11 bases between. CDR1 is KGHDR, CDR2 SFDVKD, per germline. CDR3 length: 13 residues. The CDR3 reads CATIYRINTEAFF. The CDR3 bases are TGTGCCACCATTTACAGAATAAACACTGAAGCTTTCTTT.

This clonotype showed up just a few times. The chain has TRBV20-1 and TRBJ2-7; maybe TRBD1 (5 bases). This CDR3 spans 11 amino acids. With 6 bases removed from V and 7 bases from J, the gap between germline ends came to 13 bases. Germline V gene data show CDR1 as DFQATT and CDR2 as SNEGSKA (reference sequence). The CDR3 reads CSARVGAEQYF. The CDR3 nucleotides read TGCAGTGCCAGGGTGGGTGCTGAGCAGTACTTC.

The rearrangement links TRBV19 to TRBJ1-6; 7 positions match TRBD1. The CDR3 runs 19 residues. CDR1 LNHDA and CDR2 SQIVND come from the germline V gene (reference sequence). V shed 10 bases and J 0 bases; nucleotides not matched to a gene: 18. CDR3 DNA: TGTGCCACCAGAGGAGGCGGGGACAGCGATCTCTCCTATAATTCACCCCTCCACTTT. Translated: CATRGGGDSDLSYNSPLHF.

The table lists this clonotype with a few counts. The chain recombines TRBV5-4 with TRBJ2-5; D ambiguous. Trimming removed 2 bases from V and 1 base from J, with 15 bases in between. CDR1 and CDR2 (germline): SGHNT, YYREEE (reference sequence). This CDR3 comprises 16 residues. DNA of the CDR3: TGTGCCAGCAGCTTAGGGATGTCCAAACCCCAAGAGACCCAGTACTTC. It specifies CASSLGMSKPQETQYF. The complete variable domain, with remaining parts taken from reference TRBV5-4 and TRBJ2-5, reads ETGVTQSPTHLIKTRGQQVTLRCSSQSGHNTVSWYQQALGQGPQFIFQYYREEENGRGNFPPRFSGLQFPNYSSELNVNALELDDSALYLCASSLGMSKPQETQYFGPGTRLLVL.

This clonotype turned up a few times. The V gene is TRBV28, the J gene TRBJ1-5; 7 bases line up with TRBD1. Per the germline V gene, CDR1 is MDHEN and CDR2 is SYDVKM. Trimming cost V 8 bases and J 7 bases; bases outside gene matches: 5. CDR3 length equals 12 residues. CDR3: CASRQGLQPQHF. Written as DNA, the CDR3 is TGTGCCAGCCGACAGGGTTTACAGCCCCAGCATTTT.

The rearrangement joins TRBV12-3 or TRBV12-4 to TRBJ1-2; maybe TRBD1 (6 bases). V was pared by 4 bases and J by 7 bases, with 16 bases between. The CDR3 length is 14 residues. Here the CDR3 reads CASSWPGAVFGYTF. Here the CDR3 DNA reads TGTGCCAGCAGTTGGCCGGGGGCTGTGTTTGGCTACACCTTC.

V and J are TRBV21-1 and TRBJ2-3; TRBD2, the table's D call, was not compared with the DNA. TRBV21-1 is annotated as a pseudogene. CDR3 length: 15 amino acids. The CDR3: CASSKEGRSTDTQYF. In nucleotides, the CDR3 is TGTGCCAGCAGCAAAGAGGGCAGGAGCACAGATACGCAGTATTTT.

This clonotype came up a few times. This rearrangement joins TRBV6-5 to TRBJ2-4, with D perhaps matching TRBD1 (8 bases). V was cut by 6 bases and J by 0 bases, with 18 bases left in between. Germline V CDR1 and CDR2: MNHEY, SVGAGI. CDR3 length: 17 residues. The CDR3: CASRYRGGNIAKNIQYF. CDR3 in DNA: TGTGCCAGCAGGTACAGGGGGGGGAATATAGCCAAAAACATTCAGTACTTC.

This chain uses TRBV6-5 with TRBJ2-7; D is possibly TRBD2 (6 bases). The CDR3 contains 15 residues. Germline CDR1 MNHEY, CDR2 SVGAGI. The ends were cut back, 0 bases at V and 0 bases at J, with 9 bases in the middle. CDR3 protein: CASSYSEGFSYEQYF. CDR3 nucleotide sequence: TGTGCCAGCAGTTACTCGGAGGGGTTCTCCTACGAGCAGTACTTC.

This sequence joins TRBV7-6 and TRBJ1-3; D not certain. Trimming cost V 5 bases and J 9 bases, with 17 bases left between them. The CDR3 is 14 amino acids. CDR1 and CDR2 (germline): SGHVS, FNYEAQ. Written as DNA, the CDR3 is TGTGCCAGCAGCCTAAGGACCGGCGAGGGCACCATATATTTT. Its protein is CASSLRTGEGTIYF.

This clonotype was seen just once. The rearrangement joins TRBV6-4 to TRBJ2-1; D possibly corresponds to TRBD1 (5 bases). This CDR3 region has 15 residues. The V and J ends lost 4 bases and 0 bases respectively, with 10 bases between them. CDR1 and CDR2 from the germline V gene are MRHNA and SNTAGT. The CDR3 DNA is TGTGCCAGCAGTGCTGCAGACAGCTCCTACAATGAGCAGTTCTTC. Its protein product is CASSAADSSYNEQFF.

The V call is TRBV20-1, the J call TRBJ1-3; weak D call: TRBD1 (5 bases). Germline lookup yields CDR1 DFQATT and CDR2 SNEGSKA (reference sequence). The CDR3 has 11 residues. Trimming left V 8 bases short and J 2 bases short, with 7 bases between. CDR3 residues: CSLRAGNTIYF. CDR3 DNA: TGCAGTCTCAGGGCTGGAAACACCATATATTTT.

This chain joins TRBV28 and TRBJ2-7; tentatively, D is TRBD1 (6 bases). Per germline, CDR1 MDHEN and CDR2 SYDVKM. Trimming stripped 2 bases from V and 6 bases from J, with 14 bases between. The length of the CDR3 is 14 residues. The CDR3, as DNA: TGTGCCAGCAGTTTAGCCCAGGGGAGAGGCGAGCAGTACTTC. Its translation is CASSLAQGRGEQYF.

V is TRBV12-3 or TRBV12-4 and J is TRBJ1-5; 8 bases map to TRBD1. The CDR3 sequence is 15 residues long. The V segment lost 0 bases and the J segment 4 bases; nucleotides outside the gene matches: 2. CDR3 nucleotides: TGTGCCAGCAGTTTAGCCGACAGGGGAAATCAGCCCCAGCATTTT. This codes for CASSLADRGNQPQHF.

This chain links TRBV28 with TRBJ2-1, with TRBD1 matching 7 bases. The CDR3 consists of 13 residues. V shed 6 bases and J 5 bases; nucleotides not matched to a gene: 4. Germline V gene sequence: CDR1 MDHEN, CDR2 SYDVKM. The CDR3 DNA sequence: TGTGCCAGCAGCCGGGACAGAAACAATGAGCAGTTCTTC. The encoded protein is CASSRDRNNEQFF.

This chain uses TRBV5-1 with TRBJ1-3; TRBD1 is a possible D gene (5 bases). The CDR3 covers 16 residues. The germline V gene encodes CDR1 SGHRS and CDR2 YFSETQ. Trimming removed 4 bases from V and 4 bases from J, with 18 bases in between. CDR3 DNA sequence: TGCGCCAGCAGCCCATCAACAGGCGCATCGGGAAACACCATATATTTT. Protein: CASSPSTGASGNTIYF.

The CDR3 DNA reads TGCGCCAGCAGCCCGGGCCACAGCTCTAACTATGGCTACACCTTC. Protein: CASSPGHSSNYGYTF. The chain couples TRBV5-1 to TRBJ1-2; no clear D. Between the trimmed V and J ends, which lost 4 bases and 0 bases, there was a span of 13 bases. Per the germline V gene, CDR1 is SGHRS and CDR2 is YFSETQ. The CDR3 has 15 residues.

The J gene is TRBJ2-7, the V gene TRBV2; tentatively, D is TRBD1 or TRBD2 (5 bases each). Trimming removed 8 bases at V and 2 bases at J, with 10 bases between. Germline V CDR1 and CDR2: SNHLY, FYNNEI. This CDR3 is built from 12 residues. The CDR3 loop reads CASRGGPYEQYF. In DNA, the CDR3 is TGTGCCAGCCGTGGGGGTCCCTACGAGCAGTACTTC.

The rearrangement joins TRBV7-9 to TRBJ2-2; tentative D call: TRBD1 (5 bases). This CDR3 comprises 15 residues. Trimming took off 1 base at V and 2 bases at J, with 8 bases between the two ends. Per the germline V gene, CDR1 is SEHNR and CDR2 is FQNEAQ (reference sequence). As DNA, the CDR3 is TGTGCCAGCAGCTTAGGACAGTATAACACCGGGGAGCTGTTTTTT. It yields the protein CASSLGQYNTGELFF.

The chain has TRBV19 and TRBJ1-1; D call uncertain. The V end lost 5 bases, the J end lost 0 bases, and 7 bases lay between the germline ends. From germline, CDR1 is LNHDA and CDR2 SQIVND (reference sequence). The CDR3 has 13 amino acids. The CDR3 DNA sequence: TGTGCCAGTAGTGTTTCAGTGAACACTGAAGCTTTCTTT. It codes for CASSVSVNTEAFF. Full variable domain (missing parts from reference TRBV19 and TRBJ1-1): DGGITQSPKYLFRKEGQNVTLSCEQNLNHDAMYWYRQDPGQGLRLIYYSQIVNDFQKGDIAEGYSVSREKKESFPLTVTSAQKNPTAFYLCASSVSVNTEAFFGQGTRLTVV.

A few counts support this clonotype. The V gene is TRBV19, the J gene TRBJ2-3; 7 nucleotides match TRBD2. Germline-derived CDR1 and CDR2 are LNHDA and SQIVND (reference sequence). Trimming took 3 bases from V and 8 from J; bases not matched to a gene: 8. CDR3 length: 14 amino acids. CDR3 DNA: TGTGCCAGTAGTATTGTGCGGGAGAAAGGTACGCAGTATTTT. Translated: CASSIVREKGTQYF.

The chain links TRBV19 to TRBJ1-5, with D possibly TRBD1 on 5 matching bases. The CDR3 runs 15 residues. V lost 4 bases to trimming and J lost 7 bases, with 17 bases between them. Germline V gives CDR1 LNHDA, CDR2 SQIVND (reference sequence). CDR3 loop: CASSKNSGRRQPQHF. Here the CDR3 DNA reads TGTGCCAGTAGTAAAAACTCAGGGAGGAGACAGCCCCAGCATTTT.

V gene TRBV4-1 combines with J gene TRBJ1-1; 7 bases fit TRBD1. The CDR3 runs 14 residues. With V trimmed by 2 bases and J by 11 bases, 11 bases remained unmatched. CDR1 is MGHRA and CDR2 is YSYEKL in the germline V gene. The CDR3 reads CASSQLPTAGGAFF. The CDR3 DNA reads TGCGCCAGCAGCCAACTTCCGACGGCAGGGGGGGCTTTCTTT.

This clonotype occurred a few times. The chain couples TRBV18 to TRBJ1-5, with 8 bases lining up with TRBD1. Trimming took 6 bases from V and 6 from J; bases not matched to a gene: 7. In germline, CDR1 is KGHSH, CDR2 LQKENI. The CDR3 is 14 residues long. The CDR3 region is CASSPDRGSQPQHF. CDR3 in DNA: TGTGCCAGCTCCCCCGACAGGGGATCTCAGCCCCAGCATTTT.

The rearrangement uses TRBV2 and TRBJ1-5; D possibly corresponds to TRBD1 (6 bases). The CDR3 has 16 amino acids. The V gene's germline CDR1 is SNHLY and CDR2 FYNNEI. V was trimmed by 3 bases and J by 7 bases, leaving 19 bases between them. In DNA, the CDR3 is TGTGCCAGCAGTGATAGGAGGGGGGGCGCGGGGCAGCCCCAGCATTTT. Protein product: CASSDRRGGAGQPQHF.

CDR3 amino acids: CASSPWPAGRGEQFF. CDR3 nucleotide sequence: TGTGCCAGCAGCCCATGGCCAGCGGGAAGGGGTGAGCAGTTCTTC. The rearrangement uses TRBV7-2 and TRBJ2-1; 7 bases are a match to TRBD2. CDR1 is SGHTA and CDR2 is FQGNSA in the germline V gene. J was trimmed by 9 bases and V by 5 bases; bases with no gene match: 13. This CDR3 contains 15 residues.

As DNA, the CDR3 is TGTGCCAGCAGCCCCAATAGCGGGGGCCGAGAGACCCAGTACTTC. Its protein product is CASSPNSGGRETQYF. This chain connects TRBV7-3 to TRBJ2-5, with 9 nucleotides matching TRBD2. The CDR3 sequence is 15 residues long. From germline, CDR1 is SGHTA and CDR2 FQGTGA. Trimming at V came to 5 bases and at J to 4 bases, leaving 8 bases not matched to a gene.

The chain recombines TRBV12-3 or TRBV12-4 with TRBJ1-1, with D hard to call. This CDR3 is 16 amino acids long. V was pared by 2 bases and J by 0 bases, with 13 bases between. This CDR3 is CASSLRVSSMNTEAFF. The DNA for the CDR3 is TGTGCCAGCAGTTTAAGGGTCTCGTCCATGAACACTGAAGCTTTCTTT.

This clonotype is deemed medium-sized (0.01 to 0.1%). This sequence joins TRBV10-1 and TRBJ2-7; D call uncertain. V lost 7 bases to trimming and J lost 6 bases, with 19 bases between them. Per germline, CDR1 WNHNN and CDR2 SYGVQD (reference sequence). The CDR3 spans 14 residues. CDR3 nucleotide sequence: TGCGCCAGCACCCCACTTTCCTTTTGTAGCGAGCAGTACTTC. This translates into CASTPLSFCSEQYF.

This clonotype was counted between two and nine times. This sequence joins TRBV10-2 and TRBJ2-3; 12 bases agree with TRBD1. Germline CDR1 WSHSY, CDR2 SAAADI. The V and J ends lost 6 bases and 5 bases, in that order; junction bases with no gene match: 3. The CDR3 covers 14 residues. This CDR3 is CASRGQGAGDTQYF. The CDR3 region has the DNA TGCGCCAGCAGGGGACAGGGGGCCGGAGATACGCAGTATTTT.